The rows below give T cell receptor beta chains drawn from one sample of a study of cytomegalovirus exposure and HLA in healthy donors. The repertoire was sequenced with immunoSEQ multiplex PCR; TCRdb's copy has only in-frame clones and lacks some. Of tens of thousands of clones in the sample, roughly nine tenths were seen once. Input material: PBMCs. Source of these receptors: a man younger than 35 in good health and CMV-seronegative. Both conserved end residues are part of each CDR3. A D gene is named only where the DNA matches it firmly. Not every row has a clone size; where given, it reads once, few, many or a size class.

j_call d_call clone_size v_call cdr3_aa
TRBJ2-5 - - TRBV7-6 CASSLSASLETQYF
TRBJ2-7 - - TRBV5-1 CASRLEGRSNEQYF
TRBJ2-5 TRBD2 - TRBV13 CASSSLAGGLKETQYF
TRBJ2-7 TRBD2 - TRBV29-1 CSARKSGDYEQYF
TRBJ1-4 - - TRBV19 CASSRTVDEKLFF
TRBJ2-5 TRBD2 - TRBV6-5 CASSYLAGEETQYF
TRBJ2-1 - - TRBV28 CASLSYNEQFF
TRBJ2-7 TRBD2 - TRBV5-8 CASSGGGYEQYF
TRBJ2-5 TRBD1 - TRBV29-1 CSVPRQGQETQYF
TRBJ2-2 TRBD1 - TRBV11-3 CASSLRGLAGELFF
TRBJ1-2 TRBD1 - TRBV28 CASSQTGGAPRGYTF
TRBJ1-3 TRBD1 - TRBV10-3 CAISDPDRGDPIYF
TRBJ2-1 TRBD2 few TRBV11-2 CASSYTSGTYNEQFF
TRBJ2-7 TRBD1 - TRBV27 CASARAGGYEQYF